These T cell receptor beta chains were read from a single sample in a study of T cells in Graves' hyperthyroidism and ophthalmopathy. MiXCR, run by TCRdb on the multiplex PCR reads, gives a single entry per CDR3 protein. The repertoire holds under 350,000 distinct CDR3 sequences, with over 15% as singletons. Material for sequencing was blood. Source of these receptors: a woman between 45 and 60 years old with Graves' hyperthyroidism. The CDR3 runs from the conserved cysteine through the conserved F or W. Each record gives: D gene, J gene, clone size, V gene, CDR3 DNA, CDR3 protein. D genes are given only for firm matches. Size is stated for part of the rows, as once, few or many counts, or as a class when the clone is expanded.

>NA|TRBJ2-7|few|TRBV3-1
TGTGCCAGCAGCCGGACCCACTACGAGCAGTACTTC
CASSRTHYEQYF
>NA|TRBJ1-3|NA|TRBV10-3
TGTGCCATCAGTGAGTCAGGTGATATCAATGGAAACACCATATATTTT
CAISESGDINGNTIYF
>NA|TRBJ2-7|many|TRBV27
TGTGCCAGCAGTTATAATGAGGGTTCGGACGAGCAGTACTTC
CASSYNEGSDEQYF
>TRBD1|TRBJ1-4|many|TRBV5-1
TGCGCCAGCAGCTTGGCAGGGGGGGGTGAAAAACTGTTTTTT
CASSLAGGGEKLFF
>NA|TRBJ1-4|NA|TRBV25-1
TGTGCCAGCAGTGAAGGAGGGTGGCATGAAAAACTGTTTTTT
CASSEGGWHEKLFF
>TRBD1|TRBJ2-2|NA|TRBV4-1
TGCGCCAGCAGCCAGTTACAGGGGGGTGCCGGGGAGCTGTTTTTT
CASSQLQGGAGELFF
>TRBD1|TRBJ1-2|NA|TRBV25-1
TGTGCCAGCAGTGAAGGCGGACAGGGGTTAAACTATGGCTACACCTTC
CASSEGGQGLNYGYTF
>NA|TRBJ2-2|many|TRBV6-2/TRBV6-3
TGTGCCAGCAGTTACTCCCAGTTGAGATCAGGGGAGCTGTTTTTT
CASSYSQLRSGELFF
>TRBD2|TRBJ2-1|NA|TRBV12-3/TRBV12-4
TGTGCCAGCGGTAGGGCTAGCGGGAGGGCCAATGAGCAGTTCTTC
CASGRASGRANEQFF
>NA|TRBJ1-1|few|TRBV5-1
TGCGCCAGCAGTGTAGCAGGACTAGGTGAAGCTTTCTTT
CASSVAGLGEAFF
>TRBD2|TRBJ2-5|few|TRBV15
TGTGCCACCAGCAGAGATATGGGACTAACATACCGATACTTC
CATSRDMGLTYRYF
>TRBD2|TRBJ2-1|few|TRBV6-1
TGTGCCAGCAGTTACGTAGTAGCGGGAGGCCCGGTACAGTTCTTC
CASSYVVAGGPVQFF
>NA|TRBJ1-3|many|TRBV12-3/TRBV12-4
TGTGCCAGCAGGCTAACACAGGATCGGGAAAACACCATATATTTT
CASRLTQDRENTIYF
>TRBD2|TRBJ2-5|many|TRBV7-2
TGTGCCAGCAGCTTAGGGACTAGCGGGGTCTGGGAGACCCAGTACTTC
CASSLGTSGVWETQYF
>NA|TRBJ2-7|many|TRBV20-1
TGCAGTGCTAGAGAGGAACAGGGCCAGCACGAGCAGTACTTC
CSAREEQGQHEQYF
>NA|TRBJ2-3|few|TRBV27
TGTGCCAGCAGTTTCGGTGGGATTCATTACACAGATACGCAGTATTTT
CASSFGGIHYTDTQYF
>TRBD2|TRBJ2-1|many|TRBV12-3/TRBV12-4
TGTGCCAGCATCCCTCGGGGGGGGGGGCAGGCCAATGAGCAGTTCTTC
CASIPRGGGQANEQFF
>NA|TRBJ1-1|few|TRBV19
TGTGCCAGTAGCTTTCCAGGAGAGAACACTGAAGCTTTCTTT
CASSFPGENTEAFF
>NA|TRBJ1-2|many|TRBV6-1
TGTGCCAGCAGTGGATACAGGGTGTCCGAGGGGGGCTACACCTTC
CASSGYRVSEGGYTF
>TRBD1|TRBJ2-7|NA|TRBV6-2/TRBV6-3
TGTGCCAGCAGTTACTCACCGGACAGGGACGAGCAGTACTTC
CASSYSPDRDEQYF
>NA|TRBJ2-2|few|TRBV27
TGTGCCAGCAGTTCTGACCTCGGTTACTCGACCGGGGAGCTGTTTTTT
CASSSDLGYSTGELFF
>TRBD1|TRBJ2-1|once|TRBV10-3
TGTGCCATCAGTGAGTCCGGGACAGGGATTTTAAAGCCCGGGATCGATGAGCAGTTCTTC
CAISESGTGILKPGIDEQFF
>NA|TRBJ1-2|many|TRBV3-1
TGTGCCAGCAGCCAAGCCGGGCCCGGCTACACCTTC
CASSQAGPGYTF
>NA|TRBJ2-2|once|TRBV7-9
TGTGCCAGCAGCTTTTCATTTTCGAACACCGGGGAGCTGTTTTTT
CASSFSFSNTGELFF
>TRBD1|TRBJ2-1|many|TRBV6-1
TGTGCCAGCAGTTTTGGACAGGGGGCCTACAATGAGCAGTTCTTC
CASSFGQGAYNEQFF
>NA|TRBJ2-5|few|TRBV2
TGTGCCAGCAGTGAGTCAGGATGGGGAGAGACCCAGTACTTC
CASSESGWGETQYF
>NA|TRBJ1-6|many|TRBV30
TGTGCCTGGAGAAGGCGATCACCCCTCCACTTT
CAWRRRSPLHF
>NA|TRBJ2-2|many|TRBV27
TGTGCCAGCAGTTTTAGGCAGAATACCGGGGAGCTGTTTTTT
CASSFRQNTGELFF
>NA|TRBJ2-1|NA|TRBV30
TGTGCCTGGAGCGGTCTCAATGAGCAGTTCTTC
CAWSGLNEQFF
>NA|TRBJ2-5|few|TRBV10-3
TGTGCCATCAGTACGGACGGGCAGGGCGAGACCCAGTACTTC
CAISTDGQGETQYF
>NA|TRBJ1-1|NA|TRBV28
TGTGCCAGCAGTAACCACCCGGGGGACACTGAAGCTTTCTTT
CASSNHPGDTEAFF
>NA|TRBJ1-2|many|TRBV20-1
TGCAGTGCTAGAGCCGAACAGGGCTATGGCTACACCTTC
CSARAEQGYGYTF
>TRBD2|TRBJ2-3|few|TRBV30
TGTGCCTGGGACGGGGGGGCAGATACGCAGTATTTT
CAWDGGADTQYF
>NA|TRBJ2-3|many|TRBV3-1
TGTGCCAGCAGCCTGCACGTACGGGGGACGCAGTATTTT
CASSLHVRGTQYF
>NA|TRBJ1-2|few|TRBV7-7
TGTGCTAGCAGCCCGTTGGTAGGCGGACTGGGCTACACCTTC
CASSPLVGGLGYTF
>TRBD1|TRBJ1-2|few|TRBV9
TGTGCCAGCAGCTTAACCGGGACAGGGAGCTATGGCTACACCTTC
CASSLTGTGSYGYTF
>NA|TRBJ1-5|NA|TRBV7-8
TGTGCCAGCAGCCTCAGGCCGGGTAGCAATCAGCCCCAGCATTTT
CASSLRPGSNQPQHF
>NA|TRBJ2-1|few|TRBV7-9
TGTGCCAGCAGCCCTCGGTCGCAACGCCACAATGAGCAGTTCTTC
CASSPRSQRHNEQFF
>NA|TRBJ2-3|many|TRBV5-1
TGCGCCAGCCAAAAGGGGGGACAACCACTCACAGATACGCAGTATTTT
CASQKGGQPLTDTQYF
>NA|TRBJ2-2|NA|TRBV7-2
TGTGCCAGCAGGCATAAAAGACTAAGCACCGGGGAGCTGTTTTTT
CASRHKRLSTGELFF
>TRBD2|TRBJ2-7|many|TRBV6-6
TGTGCCAGCAGTTACACTGCGACTAGCGGGGGATACGAGCAGTACTTC
CASSYTATSGGYEQYF
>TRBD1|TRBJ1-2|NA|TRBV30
TGTGCCAGACAGGGTTACTATGGCTACACCTTC
CARQGYYGYTF
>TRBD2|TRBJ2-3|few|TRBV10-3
TGTGCCATCAGTGTGTCGGAGAGAGGGACTAGGAGGACAGATACGCAGTATTTT
CAISVSERGTRRTDTQYF
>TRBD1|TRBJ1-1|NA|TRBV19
TGTGCCAGTAGTCCCCAGGGGGGGCGGGCTGAAGCTTTCTTT
CASSPQGGRAEAFF
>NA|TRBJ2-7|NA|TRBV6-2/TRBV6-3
TGTGCCAGCACTCGACGGGGAACCTCCTACGAGCAGTACTTC
CASTRRGTSYEQYF
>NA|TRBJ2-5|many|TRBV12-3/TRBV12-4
TGTGCCAGCAGCCCGCGAACAGGGTTAGAGACCCAGTACTTC
CASSPRTGLETQYF
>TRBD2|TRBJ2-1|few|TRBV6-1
TGTGCCAGCAGGGTACTAGCGGAGAAAGGATGGGAACAGTTCTTC
CASRVLAEKGWEQFF
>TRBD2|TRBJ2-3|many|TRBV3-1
TGTGCCAGCAGCCCTGAGTCTAGCGGTTACACAGATACGCAGTATTTT
CASSPESSGYTDTQYF
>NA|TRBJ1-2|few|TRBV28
TGTGCCAGCGAATGGAACTATGGCTACACCTTC
CASEWNYGYTF